The source of this TCR beta chain is a study of CD8 T cells in Susac syndrome. High-throughput TCR beta sequencing covered peripheral CD8+ and CD4+ T cells. The RNA input was roughly 0.45 to 1 ug, and it was reverse transcribed with random hexamers. From the immunoSEQ multiplex PCR reads, TCRdb called clonotypes with MiXCR, one entry per CDR3 protein. The sample lists 190,000 or so distinct CDR3 sequences, roughly 94% occurring once. The CDR3 is made up of 16 amino acids. The germline V gene encodes CDR1 SGHTA and CDR2 FQGTGA. V shed 3 bases, J shed 4 bases, and the junction held 6 bases outside the gene matches.

The receptor's source is a human donor with multiple sclerosis. The chain recombines TRBV7-3 with TRBJ2-5; 12 nucleotides align to TRBD1. The sequencing sample was made of CD4+ T cells from PBMCs. CDR3 DNA sequence: TGTGCCAGCAGCTTGACCGGGACAGGGGGCCTAGAGACCCAGTACTTC. Protein: CASSLTGTGGLETQYF.